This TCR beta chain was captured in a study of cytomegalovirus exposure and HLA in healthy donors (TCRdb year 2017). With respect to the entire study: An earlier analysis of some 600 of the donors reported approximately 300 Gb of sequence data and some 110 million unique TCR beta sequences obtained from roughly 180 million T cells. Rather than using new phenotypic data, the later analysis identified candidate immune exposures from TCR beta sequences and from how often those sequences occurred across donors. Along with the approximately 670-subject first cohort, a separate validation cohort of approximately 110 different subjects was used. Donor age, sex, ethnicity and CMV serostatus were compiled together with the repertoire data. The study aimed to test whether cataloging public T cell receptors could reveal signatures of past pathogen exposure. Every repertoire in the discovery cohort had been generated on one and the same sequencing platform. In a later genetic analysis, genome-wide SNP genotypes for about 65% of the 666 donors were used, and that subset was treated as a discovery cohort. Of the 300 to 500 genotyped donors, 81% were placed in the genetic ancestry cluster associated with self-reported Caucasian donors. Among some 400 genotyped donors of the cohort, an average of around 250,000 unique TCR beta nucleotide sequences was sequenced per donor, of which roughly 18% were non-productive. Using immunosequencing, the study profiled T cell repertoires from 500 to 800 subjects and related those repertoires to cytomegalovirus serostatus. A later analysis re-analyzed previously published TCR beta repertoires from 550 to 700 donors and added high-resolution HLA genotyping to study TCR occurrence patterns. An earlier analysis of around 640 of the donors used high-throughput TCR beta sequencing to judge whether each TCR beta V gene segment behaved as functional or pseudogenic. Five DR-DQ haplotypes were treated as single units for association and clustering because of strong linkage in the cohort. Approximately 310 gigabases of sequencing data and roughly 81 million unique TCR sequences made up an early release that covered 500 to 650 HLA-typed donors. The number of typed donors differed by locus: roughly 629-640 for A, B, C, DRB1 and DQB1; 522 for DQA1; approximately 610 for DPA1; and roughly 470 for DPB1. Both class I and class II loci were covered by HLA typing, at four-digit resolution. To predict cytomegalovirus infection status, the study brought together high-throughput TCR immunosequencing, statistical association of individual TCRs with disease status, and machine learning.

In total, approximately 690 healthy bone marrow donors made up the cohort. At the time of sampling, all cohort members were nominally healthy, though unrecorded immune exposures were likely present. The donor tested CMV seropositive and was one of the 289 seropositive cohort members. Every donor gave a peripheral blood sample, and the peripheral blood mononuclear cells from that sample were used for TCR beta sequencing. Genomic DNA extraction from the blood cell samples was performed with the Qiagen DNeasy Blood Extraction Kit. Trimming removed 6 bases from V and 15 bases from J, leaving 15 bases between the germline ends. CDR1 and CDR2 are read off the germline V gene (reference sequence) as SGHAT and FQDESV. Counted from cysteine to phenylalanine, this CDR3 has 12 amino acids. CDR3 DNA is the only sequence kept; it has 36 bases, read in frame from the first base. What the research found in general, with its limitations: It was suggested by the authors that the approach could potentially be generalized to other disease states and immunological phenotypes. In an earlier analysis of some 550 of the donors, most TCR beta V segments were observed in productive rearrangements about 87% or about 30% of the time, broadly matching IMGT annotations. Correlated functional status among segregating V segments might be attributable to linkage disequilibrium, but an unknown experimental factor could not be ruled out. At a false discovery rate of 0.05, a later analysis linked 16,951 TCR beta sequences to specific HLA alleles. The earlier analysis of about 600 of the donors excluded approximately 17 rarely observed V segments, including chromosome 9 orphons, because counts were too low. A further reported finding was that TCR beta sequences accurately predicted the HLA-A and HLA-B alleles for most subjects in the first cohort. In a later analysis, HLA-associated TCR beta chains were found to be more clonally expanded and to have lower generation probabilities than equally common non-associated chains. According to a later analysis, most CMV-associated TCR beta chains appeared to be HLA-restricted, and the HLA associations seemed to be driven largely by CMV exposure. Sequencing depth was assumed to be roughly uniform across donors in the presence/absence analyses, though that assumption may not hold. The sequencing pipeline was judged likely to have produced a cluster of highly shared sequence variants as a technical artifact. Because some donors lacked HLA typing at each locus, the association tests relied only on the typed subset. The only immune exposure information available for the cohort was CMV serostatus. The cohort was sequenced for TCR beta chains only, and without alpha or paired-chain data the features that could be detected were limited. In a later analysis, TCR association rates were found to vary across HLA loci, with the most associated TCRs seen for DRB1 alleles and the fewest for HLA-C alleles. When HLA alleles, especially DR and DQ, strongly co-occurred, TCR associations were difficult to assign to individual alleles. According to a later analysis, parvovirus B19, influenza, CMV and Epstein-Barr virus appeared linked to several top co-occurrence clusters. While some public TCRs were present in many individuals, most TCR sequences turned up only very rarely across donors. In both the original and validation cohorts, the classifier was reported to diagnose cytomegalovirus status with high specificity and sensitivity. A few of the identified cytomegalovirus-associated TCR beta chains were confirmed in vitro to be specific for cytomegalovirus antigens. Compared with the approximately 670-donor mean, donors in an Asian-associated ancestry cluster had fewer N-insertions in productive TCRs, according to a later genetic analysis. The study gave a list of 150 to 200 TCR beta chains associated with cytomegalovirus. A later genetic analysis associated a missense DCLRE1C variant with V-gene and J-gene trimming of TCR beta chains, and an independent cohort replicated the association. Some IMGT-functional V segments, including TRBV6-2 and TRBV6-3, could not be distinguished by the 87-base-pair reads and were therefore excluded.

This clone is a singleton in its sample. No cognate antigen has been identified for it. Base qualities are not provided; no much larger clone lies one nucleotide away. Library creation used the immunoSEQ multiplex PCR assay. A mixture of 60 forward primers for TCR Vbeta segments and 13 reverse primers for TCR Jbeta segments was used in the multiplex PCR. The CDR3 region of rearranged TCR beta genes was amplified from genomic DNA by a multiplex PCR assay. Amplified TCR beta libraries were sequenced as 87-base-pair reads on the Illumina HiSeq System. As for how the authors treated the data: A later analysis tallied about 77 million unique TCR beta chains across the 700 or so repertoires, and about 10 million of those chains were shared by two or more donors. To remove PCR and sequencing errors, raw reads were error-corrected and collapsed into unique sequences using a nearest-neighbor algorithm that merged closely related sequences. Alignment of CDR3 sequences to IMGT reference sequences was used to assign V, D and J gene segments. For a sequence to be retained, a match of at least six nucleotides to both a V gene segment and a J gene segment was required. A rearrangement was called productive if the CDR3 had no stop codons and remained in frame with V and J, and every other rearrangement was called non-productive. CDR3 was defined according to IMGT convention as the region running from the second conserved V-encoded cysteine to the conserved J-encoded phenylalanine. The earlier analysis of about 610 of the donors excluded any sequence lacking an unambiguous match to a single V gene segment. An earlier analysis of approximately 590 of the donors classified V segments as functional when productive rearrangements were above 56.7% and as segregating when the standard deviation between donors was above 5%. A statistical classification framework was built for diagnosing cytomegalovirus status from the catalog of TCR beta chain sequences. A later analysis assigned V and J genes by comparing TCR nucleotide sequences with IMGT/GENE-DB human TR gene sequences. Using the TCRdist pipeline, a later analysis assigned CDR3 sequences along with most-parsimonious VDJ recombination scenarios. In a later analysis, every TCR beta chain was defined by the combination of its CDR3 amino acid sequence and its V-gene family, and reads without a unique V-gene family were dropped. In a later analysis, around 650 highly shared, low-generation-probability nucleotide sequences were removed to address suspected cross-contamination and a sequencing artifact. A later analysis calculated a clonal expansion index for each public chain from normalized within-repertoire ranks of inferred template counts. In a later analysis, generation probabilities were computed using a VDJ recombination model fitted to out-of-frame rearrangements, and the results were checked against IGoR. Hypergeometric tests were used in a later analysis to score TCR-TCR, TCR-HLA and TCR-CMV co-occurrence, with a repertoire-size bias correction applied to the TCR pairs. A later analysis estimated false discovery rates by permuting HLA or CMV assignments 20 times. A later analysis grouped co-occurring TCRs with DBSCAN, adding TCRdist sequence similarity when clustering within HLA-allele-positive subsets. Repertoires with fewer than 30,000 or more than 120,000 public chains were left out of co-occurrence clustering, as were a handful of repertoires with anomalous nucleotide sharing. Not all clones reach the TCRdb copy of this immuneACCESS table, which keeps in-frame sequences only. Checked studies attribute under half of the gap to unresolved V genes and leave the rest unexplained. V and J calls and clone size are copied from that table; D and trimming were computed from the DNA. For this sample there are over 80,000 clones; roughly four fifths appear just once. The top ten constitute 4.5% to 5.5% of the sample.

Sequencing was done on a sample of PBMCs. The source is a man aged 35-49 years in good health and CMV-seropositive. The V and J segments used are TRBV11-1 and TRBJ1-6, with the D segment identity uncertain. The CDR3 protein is CASSPDGESLHF. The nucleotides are TGTGCCAGCAGTCCAGACGGGGAGAGCCTCCACTTT. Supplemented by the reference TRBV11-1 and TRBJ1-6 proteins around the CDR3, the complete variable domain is EAEVAQSPRYKITEKSQAVAFWCDPISGHATLYWYRQILGQGPELLVQFQDESVVDDSQLPKDRFSAERLKGVDSTLKIQPAELGDSAMYLCASSPDGESLHFGNGTRLTVT.